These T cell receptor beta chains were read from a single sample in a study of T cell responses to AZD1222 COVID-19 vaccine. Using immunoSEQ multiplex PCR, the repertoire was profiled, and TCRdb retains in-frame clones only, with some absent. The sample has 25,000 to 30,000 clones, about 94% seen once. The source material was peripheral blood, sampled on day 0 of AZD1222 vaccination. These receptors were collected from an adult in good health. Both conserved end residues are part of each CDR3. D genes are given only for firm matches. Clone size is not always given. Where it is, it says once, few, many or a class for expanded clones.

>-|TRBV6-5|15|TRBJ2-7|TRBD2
CASSQAGINTYEQYF
TGTGCCAGCAGCCAAGCGGGAATCAACACCTACGAGCAGTACTTC
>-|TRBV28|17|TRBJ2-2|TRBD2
CASRLTSGGANTGELFF
TGTGCCAGCAGGTTGACTAGCGGGGGGGCGAACACCGGGGAGCTGTTTTTT
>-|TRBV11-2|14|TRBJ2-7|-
CASSSLDRRDEQYF
TGTGCCAGCAGCTCCTTGGACCGACGGGACGAGCAGTACTTC
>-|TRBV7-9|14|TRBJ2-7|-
CASSLEGFWYEQYF
TGTGCCAGCAGCTTAGAGGGATTCTGGTACGAGCAGTACTTC
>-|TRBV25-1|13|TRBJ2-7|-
CASSDGGSYEQYF
TGTGCCAGCAGTGATGGGGGCTCCTACGAGCAGTACTTC
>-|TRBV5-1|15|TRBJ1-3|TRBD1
CASSPRTGQGNTIYF
TGCGCCAGCAGCCCCCGGACAGGGCAAGGAAACACCATATATTTT
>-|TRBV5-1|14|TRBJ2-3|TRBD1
CASRRGQDTDTQYF
TGCGCCAGCAGAAGGGGACAGGACACAGATACGCAGTATTTT
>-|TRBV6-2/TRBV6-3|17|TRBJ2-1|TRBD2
CASSRTSGRAVWNEQFF
TGTGCCAGCAGTCGGACTAGCGGGAGGGCCGTCTGGAATGAGCAGTTCTTC
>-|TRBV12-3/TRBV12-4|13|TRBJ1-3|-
CASKQVDGNTIYF
TGTGCCAGCAAGCAGGTAGATGGAAACACCATATATTTT
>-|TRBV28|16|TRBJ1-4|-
CASSSLSADFNEKLFF
TGTGCCAGCAGTTCCTTGTCGGCAGACTTTAATGAAAAACTGTTTTTT
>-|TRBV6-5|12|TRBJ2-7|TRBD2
CASTRGGDEQYF
TGTGCCAGCACCCGGGGGGGGGACGAGCAGTACTTC
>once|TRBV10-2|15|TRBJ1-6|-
CASSAGNSYNSPLHF
TGCGCCAGCAGTGCGGGGAACTCCTATAATTCACCCCTCCACTTT
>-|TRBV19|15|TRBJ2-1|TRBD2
CASSIGTRAFHEQFF
TGTGCCAGTAGTATTGGGACTAGAGCGTTCCATGAGCAGTTCTTC
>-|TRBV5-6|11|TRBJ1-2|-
CASSQSYGYTF
TGTGCCAGCAGCCAGAGTTATGGCTACACCTTC
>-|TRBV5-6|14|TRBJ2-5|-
CASSLAAGRKTQYF
TGTGCCAGCAGCTTGGCAGCCGGTCGAAAGACCCAGTACTTC
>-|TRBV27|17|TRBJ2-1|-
CASGSSPGVMGYNEQFF
TGTGCCAGCGGATCCTCCCCAGGGGTCATGGGATACAATGAGCAGTTCTTC
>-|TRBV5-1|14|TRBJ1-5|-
CASSLAPEGGAQHF
TGCGCCAGCAGCTTGGCCCCCGAAGGGGGAGCCCAGCATTTT
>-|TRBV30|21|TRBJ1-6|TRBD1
CAWSATRTGGWQKGAISPLHF
TGTGCCTGGAGTGCCACTAGGACAGGGGGCTGGCAGAAGGGGGCAATTTCACCCCTCCACTTT
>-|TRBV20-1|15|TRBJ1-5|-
CSASWTVALNQPQHF
TGCAGTGCTAGTTGGACTGTAGCCCTTAATCAGCCCCAGCATTTT
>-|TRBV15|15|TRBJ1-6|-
CATSGRTCYGSPLHF
TGTGCCACCAGCGGACGGACGTGCTATGGTTCACCCCTCCACTTT
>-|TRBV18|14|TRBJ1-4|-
CASSPPEGVEKLFF
TGTGCCAGCTCACCACCGGAGGGAGTGGAAAAACTGTTTTTT
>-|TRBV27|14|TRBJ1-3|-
CASSPLSSGNTIYF
TGTGCCAGCAGTCCACTAAGCTCTGGAAACACCATATATTTT
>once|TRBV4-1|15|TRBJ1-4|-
CASSPTGGGVEKLFF
TGCGCCAGCAGCCCTACCGGGGGCGGGGTTGAAAAACTGTTTTTT
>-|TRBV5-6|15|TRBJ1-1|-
CASSPGRGGDTEAFF
TGTGCCAGCAGCCCCGGGCGGGGTGGGGACACTGAAGCTTTCTTT
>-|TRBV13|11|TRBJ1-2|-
CASSATDGYTF
TGTGCCAGCAGCGCAACGGATGGCTACACCTTC
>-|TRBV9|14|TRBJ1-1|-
CASSPIPGPTEAFF
TGTGCCAGCAGCCCAATTCCGGGACCCACTGAAGCTTTCTTT
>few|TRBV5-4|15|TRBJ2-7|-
CASTSALGGSYEQYF
TGTGCCAGCACGTCCGCCCTAGGCGGCTCCTACGAGCAGTACTTC
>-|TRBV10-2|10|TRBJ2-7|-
CASSGGPQYF
TGCGCCAGCAGTGGGGGCCCCCAGTACTTC
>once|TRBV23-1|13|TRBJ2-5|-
CASSQQYQETQYF
TGCGCCAGCAGTCAACAGTACCAAGAGACCCAGTACTTC
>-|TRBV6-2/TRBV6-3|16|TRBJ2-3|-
CASSYVVGGGTDTQYF
TGTGCCAGCAGTTACGTCGTGGGAGGCGGCACAGATACGCAGTATTTT
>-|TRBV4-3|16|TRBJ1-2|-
CASSQDMSRPPLGYTF
TGCGCCAGCAGCCAAGATATGAGCCGGCCCCCTCTAGGCTACACCTTC
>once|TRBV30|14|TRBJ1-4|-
CAWSPETTNEKLFF
TGTGCCTGGAGCCCAGAGACAACTAATGAAAAACTGTTTTTT
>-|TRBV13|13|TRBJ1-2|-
CASRQGQKGGYTF
TGTGCCAGCAGACAAGGACAAAAAGGGGGCTACACCTTC
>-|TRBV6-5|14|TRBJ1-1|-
CASSYSRGNTEAFF
TGTGCCAGCAGTTACTCGAGGGGAAACACTGAAGCTTTCTTT
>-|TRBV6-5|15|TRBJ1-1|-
CASSYSGLSDTEAFF
TGTGCCAGCAGTTATTCGGGACTGAGTGACACTGAAGCTTTCTTT
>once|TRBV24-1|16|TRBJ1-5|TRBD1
CATSDPGTGTNQPQHF
TGTGCCACCAGTGATCCCGGGACAGGGACTAATCAGCCCCAGCATTTT
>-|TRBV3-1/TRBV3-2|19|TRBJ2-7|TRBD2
CASSSIGLAGSRNSAEQYF
TGTGCCAGCAGCTCCATAGGACTAGCGGGATCCCGGAATTCGGCCGAGCAGTACTTC
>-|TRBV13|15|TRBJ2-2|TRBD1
CASSLGTGGTGELFF
TGTGCCAGCAGCTTGGGGACAGGGGGCACCGGGGAGCTGTTTTTT
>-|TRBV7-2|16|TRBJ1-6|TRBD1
CASSKEAGGYNSPLHF
TGTGCCAGCAGCAAGGAGGCAGGGGGGTATAATTCACCCCTCCACTTT
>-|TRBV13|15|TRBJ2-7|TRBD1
CASSSSRTGSYEQYF
TGTGCCAGCAGCTCGTCGAGGACAGGATCCTACGAGCAGTACTTC
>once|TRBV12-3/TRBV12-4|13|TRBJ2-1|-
CASSPSSYNEQFF
TGTGCCAGCAGCCCGAGCTCCTACAATGAGCAGTTCTTC
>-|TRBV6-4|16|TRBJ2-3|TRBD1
CASSDSRGQGADTQYF
TGTGCCAGCAGTGACTCGAGGGGACAGGGGGCAGATACGCAGTATTTT
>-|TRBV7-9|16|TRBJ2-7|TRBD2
CASSSGTSGNPYEQYF
TGTGCCAGCAGCTCCGGGACTAGCGGGAACCCCTACGAGCAGTACTTC
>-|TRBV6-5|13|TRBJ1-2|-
CASSYVGEGGYTF
TGTGCCAGCAGTTACGTCGGGGAAGGTGGCTACACCTTC
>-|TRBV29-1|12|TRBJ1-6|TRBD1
CSAGTGGSPLHF
TGCAGCGCCGGGACAGGGGGTTCACCCCTCCACTTT
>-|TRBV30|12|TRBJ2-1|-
CAWSITGDEQFF
TGTGCCTGGAGCATAACAGGAGATGAGCAGTTCTTC
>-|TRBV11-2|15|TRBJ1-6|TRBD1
CASGGTGILNSPLHF
TGTGCCAGCGGGGGGACAGGGATTCTTAATTCACCCCTCCACTTT
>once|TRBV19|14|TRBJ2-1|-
CASSIPGTYNEQFF
TGTGCCAGTAGTATTCCCGGGACCTACAATGAGCAGTTCTTC
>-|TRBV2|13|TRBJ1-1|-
CAVLFLGTTEAFF
TGTGCCGTCTTATTTCTGGGGACCACTGAAGCTTTCTTT
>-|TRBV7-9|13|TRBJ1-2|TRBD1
CASSVDRADGYTF
TGTGCCAGCAGCGTCGACAGGGCCGATGGCTACACCTTC
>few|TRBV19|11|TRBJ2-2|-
CASTVPGELFF
TGTGCCAGTACCGTCCCCGGGGAGCTGTTTTTT
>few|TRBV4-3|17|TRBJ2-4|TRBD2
CASSQSLAGEAKNIQYF
TGCGCCAGCAGCCAATCTCTAGCGGGGGAAGCCAAAAACATTCAGTACTTC
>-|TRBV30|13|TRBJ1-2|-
CAWSVQDSYGYTF
TGTGCCTGGAGTGTACAGGACAGCTATGGCTACACCTTC
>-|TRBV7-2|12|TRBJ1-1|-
CASSIRGAEAFF
TGTGCCAGCAGCATCAGGGGCGCTGAAGCTTTCTTT
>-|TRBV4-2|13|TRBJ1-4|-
CASSQDIDEKLFF
TGTGCCAGCAGCCAAGATATAGATGAAAAACTGTTTTTT
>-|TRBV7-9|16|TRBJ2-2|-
CASSLARQLNTGELFF
TGTGCCAGCAGCTTAGCGCGGCAATTGAACACCGGGGAGCTGTTTTTT
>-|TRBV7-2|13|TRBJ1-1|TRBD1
CASSFGQGTEAFF
TGTGCCAGCAGCTTCGGACAGGGGACTGAAGCTTTCTTT
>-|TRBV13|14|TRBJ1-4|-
CASSSTDSNEKLFF
TGTGCCAGCAGCTCGACGGACAGTAATGAAAAACTGTTTTTT
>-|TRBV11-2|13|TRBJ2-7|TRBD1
CASSRGQGWEQYF
TGTGCCAGCAGCCGGGGACAGGGATGGGAGCAGTACTTC